Listed below are T cell receptor beta chains from one sample, sequenced in a study of cytomegalovirus exposure and HLA in healthy donors. This table comes from immunoSEQ multiplex PCR, and its TCRdb copy is limited to in-frame clones, with some not included. This sample yields 90,000 to 150,000 clones, of which about 80% are seen a single time; 2% to 2.5% belongs to the top ten. The sample consisted of PBMCs. The receptors here all came from a human donor in good health. The CDR3 runs from the conserved cysteine through the conserved F or W. Fields, in order: D gene, clone size, J gene, V gene, CDR3 DNA, CDR3 protein. A D gene is named only where the DNA matches it firmly. Expanded clones get a size class; other rows say once, few or many, or leave the size out.

TRBD2	.	TRBJ2-1	TRBV5-1	TGCGCCAGCAGCTTGGGGGGACAGGGACTAGCGGGGGTCAATGAGCAGTTCTTC	CASSLGGQGLAGVNEQFF
.	.	TRBJ2-2	TRBV7-6	TGTGCCAGCAGCTCTTTGGACGGGAGCTCCGGGGAGCTGTTTTTT	CASSSLDGSSGELFF
.	few	TRBJ1-1	TRBV19	TGTGCCAGTAGCTTACTGACGGGAGAAGCTTTCTTT	CASSLLTGEAFF
.	.	TRBJ2-7	TRBV6-1	TGTGCCAGCAGTGAAGCGCTTCTGGGGCAGGCGAGGAGCGAGCAGTACTTC	CASSEALLGQARSEQYF
TRBD1	once	TRBJ1-4	TRBV27	TGTGCCGGCAGTCCCGGACAGGGTTTGGAAAAACTGTTTTTT	CAGSPGQGLEKLFF
TRBD1	.	TRBJ2-5	TRBV7-3	TGTGCCAGCAGCTTAATGGGACGGGGACAGGGGGAGACCCAGTACTTC	CASSLMGRGQGETQYF
.	.	TRBJ2-1	TRBV4-2	TGTGCCAGCAGCCAAGGAGAGGGAAATGAGCAGTTCTTC	CASSQGEGNEQFF
.	.	TRBJ2-7	TRBV21-1	TGTGCCAGCAGCTCTAGAGGGGGTAACCACGAGCAGTACTTC	CASSSRGGNHEQYF
.	.	TRBJ1-3	TRBV30	TGTGCCGGAGGGGGGGCTGGAAACACCATATATTTT	CAGGGAGNTIYF
.	.	TRBJ1-2	TRBV7-9	TGTGCCAGCAACACGAACGTCATGTGGCAGAACTATGGCTACACCTTC	CASNTNVMWQNYGYTF
.	.	TRBJ2-5	TRBV7-2	TGTGCCAGCAGCCACAGGGTCGGAGAGACCCAGTACTTC	CASSHRVGETQYF
TRBD1	.	TRBJ1-1	TRBV7-3	TGTGCCAGCAGCTTTAGACAGGGGAACACTGAAGCTTTCTTT	CASSFRQGNTEAFF
TRBD1	.	TRBJ2-7	TRBV7-8	TGTGCCAGCAGCAGCCGGACAGGGATGGGGGAGCAGTACTTC	CASSSRTGMGEQYF
.	.	TRBJ2-3	TRBV18	TGTGCCAGCTCACCCCGAACAGGGATAGTCGATACGCAGTATTTT	CASSPRTGIVDTQYF
.	.	TRBJ1-5	TRBV15	TGTGCCACCAGCAGAGGTGGTGGGGGCAGGCAGCCCCAGCATTTT	CATSRGGGGRQPQHF
.	.	TRBJ2-2	TRBV27	TGTGCCAGCAGTTTAGGGGCAGGGAACACCGGGGAGCTGTTTTTT	CASSLGAGNTGELFF
TRBD2	.	TRBJ2-6	TRBV7-3	TGTGCCAGCAGCTTAACTAGCGGGGCTCACTCTGGGGCCAACGTCCTGACTTTC	CASSLTSGAHSGANVLTF
TRBD1	.	TRBJ1-1	TRBV27	TGTGCCAGCAGTTTGGCGGGACAGTACACTGAAGCTTTCTTT	CASSLAGQYTEAFF
TRBD2	.	TRBJ2-2	TRBV28	TGTGCCAGCAACCCTTTGAGGAGTGAGCGGGATACCGGGGAGCTGTTTTTT	CASNPLRSERDTGELFF
.	.	TRBJ1-2	TRBV5-4	TGTGCCAGCAGCTTGAAGGCGGCAACTGGCTACACCTTC	CASSLKAATGYTF
.	.	TRBJ2-2	TRBV7-9	TGTGCCAGCCGTCCCCCTAGGGGCGGGGAGCTGTTTTTT	CASRPPRGGELFF
TRBD1	.	TRBJ1-2	TRBV28	TGTGCCAGCACAGCCCTCAGGGGGTATGGCTACACCTTC	CASTALRGYGYTF
.	.	TRBJ1-3	TRBV6-5	TGTGCCAGCAGTTACTCTGTCGGGTATCGAAACACCATATATTTT	CASSYSVGYRNTIYF
.	.	TRBJ2-5	TRBV23-1	TGCGCCAGCAGTCCGCCCGGGACACCCAGCAAAGAGACCCAGTACTTC	CASSPPGTPSKETQYF
.	.	TRBJ1-2	TRBV5-5	TGTGCCAGCAGCTCTAGGGGTTTGAATGGCTACACCTTC	CASSSRGLNGYTF
TRBD1	.	TRBJ1-1	TRBV30	TGTGCCTGGAGTGCGGGACAGGCGGTCGAAGCTTTCTTT	CAWSAGQAVEAFF
TRBD1	few	TRBJ1-2	TRBV5-4	TGTGCCAGCAGCGCTAGGACAGGGGGTGGCTATGGCTACACCTTC	CASSARTGGGYGYTF
.	.	TRBJ2-5	TRBV19	TGTGCCAGTAGTGGGGCCTACTGGGAGACCCAGTACTTC	CASSGAYWETQYF
TRBD1	.	TRBJ2-4	TRBV11-2	TGTGCCAGCAGCTTAGTTTCCCAGGGGGCGGCTATAGTCAGAAACATTCAGTACTTC	CASSLVSQGAAIVRNIQYF
.	.	TRBJ2-6	TRBV5-1	TGCGCCAGCAGCCCCCAGGGCCCTAGCTCTGGGGCCAACGTCCTGACTTTC	CASSPQGPSSGANVLTF
TRBD2	few	TRBJ2-7	TRBV29-1	TGCAGCGCACCCGGAGTGGGGACTAGCGGTACCTACGAGCAGTACTTC	CSAPGVGTSGTYEQYF
.	.	TRBJ2-1	TRBV7-9	TGTGCCAGCAGAGGGACTCAGAGCTCCTACAATGAGCAGTTCTTC	CASRGTQSSYNEQFF
.	.	TRBJ2-1	TRBV30	TGTGCCTGGAGCCGTAACAATGAGCAGTTCTTC	CAWSRNNEQFF
.	.	TRBJ2-1	TRBV19	TGTGCCAGTCGCTCTTCCCCGGGACAAGGGTACAATGAGCAGTTCTTC	CASRSSPGQGYNEQFF
TRBD1	.	TRBJ1-4	TRBV6-1	TGTGCCAGCAGTGAAGCCAGGGGGGCTACTAATGAAAAACTGTTTTTT	CASSEARGATNEKLFF
.	once	TRBJ1-3	TRBV14	TGTGCCAGCAGTCCCGCCCGACTTTCTGGAAACACCATATATTTT	CASSPARLSGNTIYF
.	.	TRBJ1-1	TRBV13	TGTGCCAGCAGCTTCGAGCGTACTGAAGCTTTCTTT	CASSFERTEAFF
TRBD2	.	TRBJ2-2	TRBV5-1	TGCGCCAGCAGCCCTGCGACTAGCGGGCCTACCGGGGAGCTGTTTTTT	CASSPATSGPTGELFF
.	few	TRBJ1-3	TRBV30	TGTGCCTGGAGTCCCTTGGGGGCTTATGGAAACACCATATATTTT	CAWSPLGAYGNTIYF
.	.	TRBJ1-1	TRBV5-6	TGTGCCAGCAGCTTGGCCGGGCGAAACAGGGTGTCGGGGACTGAAGCTTTCTTT	CASSLAGRNRVSGTEAFF
.	.	TRBJ2-7	TRBV7-9	TGTGCCAGCACCCTAGGCCGATGGCCCGAGCAGTACTTC	CASTLGRWPEQYF
.	.	TRBJ2-3	TRBV2	TGTGCCAGCAGTACCAGACGGGGGGCCGCCACAGATACGCAGTATTTT	CASSTRRGAATDTQYF
TRBD1	few	TRBJ1-2	TRBV30	TGTGCCTGGAGTGTTTACGGGACAGGGGCCTATGGCTACACCTTC	CAWSVYGTGAYGYTF
TRBD1	.	TRBJ2-5	TRBV7-2	TGTGCCAGCAGCTTTCCGGGACAGGGCGTATACTGGCAGTACTTC	CASSFPGQGVYWQYF
.	.	TRBJ1-2	TRBV6-4	TGTGCCAGTTCCAGGGGACCGGACTATGGCTACACCTTC	CASSRGPDYGYTF
.	.	TRBJ2-7	TRBV29-1	TGCAGCGTTCGTCAAGAGTCCTCCTACGAGCAGTACTTC	CSVRQESSYEQYF
.	.	TRBJ1-2	TRBV7-3	TGTGCCAGCAGCTTAAACCCACTTGCCGGGGGGACGGGTGGCTACACCTTC	CASSLNPLAGGTGGYTF
.	.	TRBJ1-4	TRBV4-1	TGCGCCACCAGAGGTTTCGGAGCAACTAATGAAAAACTGTTTTTT	CATRGFGATNEKLFF
TRBD1	once	TRBJ2-1	TRBV28	TGTGCCAGCAGATACAGGGGCTCCTACAATGAGCAGTTCTTC	CASRYRGSYNEQFF
.	few	TRBJ1-5	TRBV5-1	TGCGCCAGCAGCTTGAGCGGGGTAGGTGGTCAGCCCCAGCATTTT	CASSLSGVGGQPQHF
.	.	TRBJ1-2	TRBV6-5	TGTGCCAGCAGTTACGGAACAGGAGCTAACTATGGCTACACCTTC	CASSYGTGANYGYTF
TRBD1	.	TRBJ2-7	TRBV6-5	TGTGCCAGCAGGGCCCCGACAGGGTCCGGGTACGAGCAGTACTTC	CASRAPTGSGYEQYF
TRBD1	.	TRBJ1-1	TRBV10-2	TGCGCCAGCAAACTAGGACAGGTAGAAGCTTTCTTT	CASKLGQVEAFF